This T cell receptor beta chain was retrieved from a study of OX40 agonist ivuxolimab in advanced cancers. Study in general: An agonistic human IgG2 monoclonal antibody against OX40 (CD134) was given. Males comprised 70% to 90% of the group, whose mean age was roughly 60 years (range about 20 to 90).

Assay used: immunoSEQ multiplex PCR; TCRdb lists only in-frame clones, some missing. This table has roughly 32,000 clones, approximately 88% appearing once. The CDR3 totals 13 residues. V lost 0 bases, J lost 8 bases, and 11 bases lay in between. Germline V gene data show CDR1 as SGDLS and CDR2 as YYNGEE. The V and J genes are TRBV9 and TRBJ1-1; D is unclear. This receptor was identified in an adult with an advanced solid tumor such as melanoma, head and neck, liver or kidney cancer. The specimen comprised CD4+ or CD8+ T cells sorted from blood, sampled in a trial of the OX40 agonist ivuxolimab. The CDR3 sequence: CASSVGVGGEAFF. The CDR3 DNA reads TGTGCCAGCAGCGTAGGGGTGGGTGGAGAAGCTTTCTTT.